This T cell receptor beta chain was recovered during a study of T cell repertoires in cytomegalovirus infection. The overall study: Public TCR beta signatures indicated both CMV infection and matching HLA type.

Notes on this clonotype: Its antigen is as yet unknown.

Study conclusions and caveats: Individuals carrying CMV plus the relevant HLA were identified by cumulative frequency of public TCR beta families. It was HLA-C-restricted CMV-specific TCR beta clonotypes that dominated the response ex vivo.

The junction had 4 bases not matched to a gene; V was cut back by 0 bases and J by 2 bases. Germline CDR1 and CDR2: SGDLS and YYNGEE. This CDR3 comprises 16 residues. In TCRdb, the reads were re-called with MiXCR into one record per CDR3 protein. The sample contains some 180,000 distinct CDR3 sequences, roughly 19% of which appear only once. This clonotype was sampled from a human donor in good health (CMV status not recorded). Some clones in this sample may be carry-over from other donors' samples. The chain recombines TRBV9 with TRBJ1-3, with 8 bases aligning to TRBD1. Sequencing used PBMCs. The CDR3 sequence: CASSVGQGATGNTIYF. The CDR3 region has the DNA TGTGCCAGCAGCGTAGGCCAGGGGGCAACTGGAAACACCATATATTTT.